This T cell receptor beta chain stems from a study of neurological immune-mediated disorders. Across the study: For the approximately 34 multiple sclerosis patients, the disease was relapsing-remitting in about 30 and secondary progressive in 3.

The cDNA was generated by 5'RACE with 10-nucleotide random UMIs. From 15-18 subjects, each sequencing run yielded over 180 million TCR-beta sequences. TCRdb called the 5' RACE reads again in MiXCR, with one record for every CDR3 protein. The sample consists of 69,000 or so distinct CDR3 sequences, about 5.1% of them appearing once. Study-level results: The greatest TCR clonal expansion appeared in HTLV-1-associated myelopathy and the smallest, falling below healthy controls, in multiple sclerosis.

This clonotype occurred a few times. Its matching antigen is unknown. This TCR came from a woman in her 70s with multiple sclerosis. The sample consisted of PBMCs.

The CDR3 reads CSARPGDSTDTQYF. CDR3 nucleotides: TGCAGTGCTAGACCGGGAGATAGCACAGATACGCAGTATTTT. This chain uses TRBV20-1 with TRBJ2-3; possible D gene TRBD2, 6 bases. This CDR3 has 14 amino acids. Germline V gene data show CDR1 as DFQATT and CDR2 as SNEGSKA (reference sequence). V was pared by 2 bases and J by 0 bases, with 9 bases between.